Shown below are 26 T cell receptor beta chains from a single sample sequenced in a study of cytotoxic CD8 clonotypes in ibrutinib-treated CLL. Assay: immunoSEQ multiplex PCR; the TCRdb copy retains only in-frame clones and omits some. The sample records roughly 23,000 clones, around 80% being singletons. Sequencing used PBMCs, obtained before ibrutinib treatment. The receptors here all came from a human donor with chronic lymphocytic leukemia.

This clone was seen only once. The chain combines TRBV6-4 with TRBJ2-3; 8 bases line up with TRBD1. V gave up 5 bases and J gave up 4 bases; unmatched junction bases: 5. The CDR3 consists of 14 residues. The V gene's germline CDR1 is MRHNA and CDR2 SNTAGT. Here the CDR3 reads CASSSDRGPDTQYF. DNA of the CDR3: TGTGCCAGCAGTTCCGACAGGGGCCCAGATACGCAGTATTTT.

This chain joins TRBV19 and TRBJ1-1; weak D call: TRBD1 (5 bases). Deletions cut 4 bases from V and 2 bases from J, with 17 bases between. The CDR3 loop spans 16 amino acids. Germline V gene sequence: CDR1 LNHDA, CDR2 SQIVND (reference sequence). The CDR3 loop reads CASSKGLGRENTEAFF. The CDR3 bases are TGTGCCAGTAGTAAGGGGCTTGGACGGGAAAACACTGAAGCTTTCTTT.

This chain joins TRBV5-6 and TRBJ1-1, with D possibly matching TRBD1 (5 bases). The length of the CDR3 is 16 residues. The V gene's germline CDR1 is SGHDT and CDR2 YYEEEE. V was shortened by 4 bases and J by 3 bases, with 19 bases between the two germline ends. The CDR3 region has the DNA TGTGCCAGCAGCCTAAGACTCGGGGGAGGGGACACTGAAGCTTTCTTT. Protein product: CASSLRLGGGDTEAFF.

V is TRBV29-1 and J is TRBJ1-2; D is possibly TRBD1 (5 bases). This CDR3 is 12 amino acids long. Germline loops: CDR1 SQVTM, CDR2 ANQGSEA. V was clipped by 1 base and J by 7 bases, with 10 bases between them. This CDR3 reads CSVEVTVVGYTF. CDR3 DNA: TGCAGCGTTGAAGTGACAGTAGTTGGCTACACCTTC.

This clone was observed a handful of times. The chain couples TRBV9 to TRBJ1-1, with D unclear. The germline gives CDR1 SGDLS, CDR2 YYNGEE. The CDR3 length is 13 residues. Trimming took off 0 bases at V and 7 bases at J, with 10 bases between the two ends. CDR3 nucleotide sequence: TGTGCCAGCAGCGTAGATTGGGGAGGTGAAGCTTTCTTT. Protein: CASSVDWGGEAFF. The whole variable domain, remainder taken from reference TRBV9 and TRBJ1-1, is DSGVTQTPKHLITATGQRVTLRCSPRSGDLSVYWYQQSLDQGLQFLIQYYNGEERAKGNILERFSAQQFPDLHSELNLSSLELGDSALYFCASSVDWGGEAFFGQGTRLTVV.

This clone was detected only a few times. This chain links TRBV7-6 with TRBJ1-2, with 9 bases matching TRBD1. After removal of 4 bases from V and 6 bases from J, the junction contained 6 bases not matched to a gene. This CDR3 is built from 14 residues. CDR1 is SGHVS and CDR2 is FNYEAQ in the germline V gene. This CDR3 is CASSSPGTGNGYTF. In DNA form, the CDR3 reads TGTGCCAGCAGCTCACCCGGGACAGGGAATGGCTACACCTTC.

The chain has TRBV5-1 and TRBJ2-3; D may be TRBD1 or TRBD2 (5 bases each). Trimming shortened V by 4 bases and J by 4 bases, and 16 bases separated the two germline ends. The CDR3 contains 15 residues. Germline CDR1 is SGHRS and CDR2 is YFSETQ. CDR3 nucleotides: TGCGCCAGCAGCACGGCCGTTCGGGGCGCAGATACGCAGTATTTT. Protein product: CASSTAVRGADTQYF.

The chain employs TRBV28 and TRBJ2-7, with 12 bases identical to TRBD2. Per germline, CDR1 MDHEN and CDR2 SYDVKM. CDR3 length: 15 residues. The trim removed 4 bases at V and 3 bases at J, leaving 4 bases unmatched. CDR3 in DNA: TGTGCCAGCAGTTCCCCTAGCGGGAGGGACTACGAGCAGTACTTC. Translated: CASSSPSGRDYEQYF. The full variable domain, its missing parts supplied by reference TRBV28 and TRBJ2-7, is DVKVTQSSRYLVKRTGEKVFLECVQDMDHENMFWYRQDPGLGLRLIYFSYDVKMKEKGDIPEGYSVSREKKERFSLILESASTNQTSMYLCASSSPSGRDYEQYFGPGTRLTVT.

The J gene is TRBJ1-1, the V gene TRBV29-1, with D possibly TRBD1 on 5 matching bases. This CDR3 is 13 amino acids long. Germline assignment: CDR1 SQVTM and CDR2 ANQGSEA. The CDR3 loop reads CSVAGQGGPEAFF. The DNA for the CDR3 is TGCAGTGTAGCCGGACAAGGAGGACCTGAAGCTTTCTTT.

This chain joins TRBV7-9 and TRBJ2-7; no clear D gene. The CDR3 runs 15 residues. Per the germline V gene, CDR1 is SEHNR and CDR2 is FQNEAQ (reference sequence). Trimming pared 1 base from V and 3 bases from J, leaving 13 bases between. The CDR3 nucleotides are TGTGCCAGCAGCTTAGATATCGGTGGTCACTACGAGCAGTACTTC. Its protein product is CASSLDIGGHYEQYF.

The V and J genes are TRBV6-1 and TRBJ1-2; D unclear. The CDR3 loop spans 15 amino acids. CDR1 and CDR2 (germline): MNHNS, SASEGT. V lost 3 bases and J 6 bases, leaving 17 bases between the germline ends. CDR3 sequence reads: CASSDPSVIFNGYTF. The CDR3 DNA reads as TGTGCCAGCAGTGACCCTTCAGTTATTTTTAATGGCTACACCTTC.

The rearrangement uses TRBV7-2 and TRBJ1-1, with 8 bases aligning to TRBD1. The V segment lost 0 bases and the J segment 1 base; nucleotides outside the gene matches: 16. The CDR3 extends over 20 amino acids. Germline CDR1 SGHTA, CDR2 FQGNSA. For the CDR3, the DNA is TGTGCCAGCAGCTTAGCCTTCCGCCTCTTCTCGGACAGGGAGAACACTGAAGCTTTCTTT. As protein: CASSLAFRLFSDRENTEAFF.

This chain uses TRBV30 with TRBJ2-5; D is possibly TRBD2 (7 bases). In germline, CDR1 is GTSNPN, CDR2 SVGIG (reference sequence). Between the trimmed V and J ends, which lost 5 bases and 9 bases, there was a span of 16 bases. CDR3 length: 12 amino acids. The CDR3 DNA reads TGTGCCTGGGGAGGGGGGGCTTTAGCCCAGTACTTC. Protein: CAWGGGALAQYF. The whole variable domain, remainder taken from reference TRBV30 and TRBJ2-5, is SQTIHQWPATLVQPVGSPLSLECTVEGTSNPNLYWYRQAAGRGLQLLFYSVGIGQISSEVPQNLSASRPQDRQFILSSKKLLLSDSGFYLCAWGGGALAQYFGPGTRLLVL.

The V and J genes are TRBV4-3 and TRBJ2-5; 16 nucleotides align to TRBD2. The CDR3 has 17 residues. After removal of 4 bases from V and 1 base from J, the junction contained 3 bases not matched to a gene. From germline, CDR1 is LGHNA and CDR2 YSLEER. The CDR3 DNA reads as TGCGCCAGCAGCCGGGGACTAGCGGGAGGGTCCCAAGAGACCCAGTACTTC. It translates to CASSRGLAGGSQETQYF.

V gene TRBV28 combines with J gene TRBJ2-5, with TRBD2 matching 7 bases. With V trimmed by 6 bases and J by 0 bases, 10 bases remained unmatched. The CDR3 covers 16 residues. Germline-derived CDR1 and CDR2 are MDHEN and SYDVKM. The CDR3 region has the DNA TGTGCCAGCAGCTCCGGGACTACATTTTACCAAGAGACCCAGTACTTC. Its translation: CASSSGTTFYQETQYF.

This clone was counted a few times. The gene calls are TRBV5-1 and TRBJ2-1; no clear D gene. The CDR3 sequence is 11 residues long. Looked up from germline, CDR1 is SGHRS and CDR2 is YFSETQ. The V and J ends lost 6 bases and 12 bases respectively, with 13 bases between them. The CDR3 sequence: CASNSPDGQFF. The CDR3, as DNA: TGCGCCAGCAACTCCCCGGATGGGCAGTTCTTC.

The chain uses TRBV4-3 and TRBJ2-6, with 8 bases that match TRBD1. The V and J ends lost 0 bases and 4 bases, in that order; junction bases with no gene match: 8. CDR1 is LGHNA, CDR2 YSLEER, per germline. The CDR3 is made up of 18 amino acids. CDR3 DNA sequence: TGCGCCAGCAGCCAAGATCGGCAGGGGGCGACCGGGGCCAACGTCCTGACTTTC. This codes for CASSQDRQGATGANVLTF.

The chain carries TRBV28 and TRBJ2-7, with TRBD1 identical over 10 bases. CDR3 length equals 18 residues. Germline V gives CDR1 MDHEN, CDR2 SYDVKM. V shed 3 bases, J shed 6 bases, and the junction held 17 bases outside the gene matches. CDR3 loop: CASSLLRVVDRGPPEQYF. Written as DNA, the CDR3 is TGTGCCAGCAGTTTGCTTAGGGTTGTAGACAGGGGGCCCCCCGAGCAGTACTTC.

CDR3 sequence: CASSFQQGSETQYF. The CDR3 DNA follows: TGTGCCAGCAGCTTCCAACAGGGGTCGGAGACCCAGTACTTC. The rearrangement joins TRBV7-2 to TRBJ2-5; 7 bases align to TRBD1. Trimming at V came to 3 bases and at J to 5 bases, leaving 6 bases not matched to a gene. CDR3 length: 14 amino acids. Germline V gives CDR1 SGHTA, CDR2 FQGNSA. The full variable domain, with the rest looked up from reference TRBV7-2 and TRBJ2-5, is GAGVSQSPSNKVTEKGKDVELRCDPISGHTALYWYRQSLGQGLEFLIYFQGNSAPDKSGLPSDRFSAERTGGSVSTLTIQRTQQEDSAVYLCASSFQQGSETQYFGPGTRLLVL.

This chain joins TRBV5-1 and TRBJ1-6; D is unclear. CDR3 size: 16 residues. Germline V gene data show CDR1 as SGHRS and CDR2 as YFSETQ. Trimming pared 3 bases from V and 3 bases from J, leaving 13 bases between. The CDR3 loop reads CASSSIRANYNSPLHF. The CDR3, as DNA: TGCGCCAGCAGCTCCATTCGTGCCAACTATAATTCACCCCTCCACTTT.

V and J are TRBV29-1 and TRBJ2-5, with a tentative D call TRBD2 (5 bases). Trimming pared 4 bases from V and 1 base from J, leaving 10 bases between. The CDR3 contains 13 residues. In germline, CDR1 is SQVTM, CDR2 ANQGSEA. This CDR3 reads CSVGDGIQETQYF. The DNA of the CDR3 is TGCAGCGTTGGAGACGGGATCCAAGAGACCCAGTACTTC.

Points on this clone: Other DNA sequences in the sample encode the same CDR3. The chain couples TRBV7-2 to TRBJ1-1, with a weak D call TRBD1 (5 bases). The CDR3 sequence is 15 residues long. The germline V and J ends were trimmed by 5 bases and 1 base, with 14 bases remaining between them. From germline, CDR1 is SGHTA and CDR2 FQGNSA. The CDR3 bases are TGTGCCAGCAGCCCTAGACGGGACCGGAACACTGAAGCTTTCTTT. It is translated as CASSPRRDRNTEAFF.

The rearrangement uses TRBV7-2 and TRBJ2-2; 8 positions match TRBD2. V lost 5 bases to trimming and J lost 4 bases; unmatched junction nucleotides: 12. Germline CDR1 is SGHTA and CDR2 is FQGNSA. The CDR3 spans 17 residues. The CDR3 DNA reads as TGTGCCAGCAGCAAGCCCCCGACTAGCGTCCCCACCGGGGAGCTGTTTTTT. Amino acids: CASSKPPTSVPTGELFF.

This chain uses TRBV5-1 with TRBJ1-5; D is unresolved. Per the germline V gene, CDR1 is SGHRS and CDR2 is YFSETQ. The CDR3 totals 14 residues. Trimming removed 0 bases from V and 2 bases from J, with 6 bases in between. CDR3 protein: CASSLDGGNQPQHF. In DNA, the CDR3 is TGCGCCAGCAGCTTGGATGGGGGCAATCAGCCCCAGCATTTT.

The chain couples TRBV11-2 to TRBJ1-1; 8 bases align to TRBD1. After removal of 4 bases from V and 4 bases from J, the junction contained 2 bases not matched to a gene. CDR1 and CDR2 from the germline V gene are SGHAT and FQNNGV. The CDR3 consists of 13 residues. In DNA form, the CDR3 reads TGTGCCAGCAGCTCCGGACAGGGCACTGAAGCTTTCTTT. Protein sequence: CASSSGQGTEAFF. Full variable domain (rest looked up from reference TRBV11-2 and TRBJ1-1): EAGVAQSPRYKIIEKRQSVAFWCNPISGHATLYWYQQILGQGPKLLIQFQNNGVVDDSQLPKDRFSAERLKGVDSTLKIQPAKLEDSAVYLCASSSGQGTEAFFGQGTRLTVV.

The J gene is TRBJ2-5, the V gene TRBV2; D may match TRBD1 or TRBD2 (5 bases each). Per the germline V gene, CDR1 is SNHLY and CDR2 is FYNNEI. Between the trimmed V and J ends, which lost 4 bases and 5 bases, there was a span of 14 bases. The CDR3 is 14 residues long. CDR3 residues: CASSGDGAPETQYF. Written as DNA, the CDR3 is TGTGCCAGCAGTGGGGACGGGGCCCCCGAGACCCAGTACTTC.